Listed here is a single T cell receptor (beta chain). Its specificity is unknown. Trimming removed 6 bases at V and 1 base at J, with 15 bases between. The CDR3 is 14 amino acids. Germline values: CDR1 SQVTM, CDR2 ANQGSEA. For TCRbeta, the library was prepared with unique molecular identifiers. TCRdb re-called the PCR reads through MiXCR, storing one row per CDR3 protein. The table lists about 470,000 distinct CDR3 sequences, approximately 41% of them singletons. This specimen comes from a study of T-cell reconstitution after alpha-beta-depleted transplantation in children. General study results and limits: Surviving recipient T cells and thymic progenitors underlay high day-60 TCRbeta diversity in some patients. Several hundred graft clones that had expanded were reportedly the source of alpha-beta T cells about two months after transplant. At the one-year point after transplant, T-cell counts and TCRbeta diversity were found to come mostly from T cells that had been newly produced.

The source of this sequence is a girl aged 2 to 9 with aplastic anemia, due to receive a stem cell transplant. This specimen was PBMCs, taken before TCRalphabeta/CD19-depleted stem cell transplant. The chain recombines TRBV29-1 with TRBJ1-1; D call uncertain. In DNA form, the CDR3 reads TGCAGCGTCGCGGGGTTCCCCTCGAACACTGAAGCTTTCTTT. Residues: CSVAGFPSNTEAFF.